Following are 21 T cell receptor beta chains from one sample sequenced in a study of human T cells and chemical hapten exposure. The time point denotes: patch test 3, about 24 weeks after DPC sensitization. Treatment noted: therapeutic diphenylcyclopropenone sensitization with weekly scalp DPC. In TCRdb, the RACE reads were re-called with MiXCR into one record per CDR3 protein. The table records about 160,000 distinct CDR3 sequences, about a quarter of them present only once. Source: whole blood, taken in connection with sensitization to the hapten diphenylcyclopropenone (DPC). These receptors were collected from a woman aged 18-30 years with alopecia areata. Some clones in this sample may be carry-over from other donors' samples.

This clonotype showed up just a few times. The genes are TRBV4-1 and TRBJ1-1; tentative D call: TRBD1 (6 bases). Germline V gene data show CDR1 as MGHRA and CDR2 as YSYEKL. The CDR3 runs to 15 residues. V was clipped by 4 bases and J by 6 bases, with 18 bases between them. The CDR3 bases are TGCGCCAGCAGCCTAGGGCGGGGGCGCGTTCCTGAAGCTTTCTTT. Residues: CASSLGRGRVPEAFF.

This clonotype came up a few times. The CDR3 DNA reads TGTGCCAGCAGGGACCCGGGACAGGTGTTTTTT. It yields the protein CASRDPGQVFF. V is TRBV2 and J is TRBJ1-4; 8 bases are shared with TRBD1. This CDR3 has 11 amino acids. Unmatched junction bases numbered 6, after V lost 6 bases and J lost 15 bases. Germline values: CDR1 SNHLY, CDR2 FYNNEI.

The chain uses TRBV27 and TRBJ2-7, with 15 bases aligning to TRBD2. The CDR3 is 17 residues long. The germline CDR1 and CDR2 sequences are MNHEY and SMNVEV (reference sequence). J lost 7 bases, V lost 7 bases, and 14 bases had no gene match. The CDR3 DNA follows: TGTGCCAGCAAGATCGGGACTAGCGGGAGGAGGTTGGATGAGCAGTACTTC. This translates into CASKIGTSGRRLDEQYF.

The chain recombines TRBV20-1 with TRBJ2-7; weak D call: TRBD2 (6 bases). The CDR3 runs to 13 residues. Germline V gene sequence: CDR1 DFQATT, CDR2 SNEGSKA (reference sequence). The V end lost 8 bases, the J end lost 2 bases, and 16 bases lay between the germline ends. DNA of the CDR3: TGCAGTTCCCGGGGGACTGGCACCTACGAGCAGTACTTC. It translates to CSSRGTGTYEQYF.

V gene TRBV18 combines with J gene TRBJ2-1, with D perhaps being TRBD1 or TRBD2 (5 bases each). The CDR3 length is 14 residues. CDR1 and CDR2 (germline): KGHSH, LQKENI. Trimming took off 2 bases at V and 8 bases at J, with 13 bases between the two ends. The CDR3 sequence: CASSPGGAFDEQFF. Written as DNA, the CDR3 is TGTGCCAGCTCACCAGGGGGAGCGTTCGATGAGCAGTTCTTC.

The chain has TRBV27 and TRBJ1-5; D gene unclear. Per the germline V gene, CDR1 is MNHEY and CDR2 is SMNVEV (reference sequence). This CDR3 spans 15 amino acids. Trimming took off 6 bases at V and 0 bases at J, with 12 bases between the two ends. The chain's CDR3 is CASSPVALSNQPQHF. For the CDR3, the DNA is TGTGCCAGCAGCCCAGTCGCCCTTAGCAATCAGCCCCAGCATTTT.

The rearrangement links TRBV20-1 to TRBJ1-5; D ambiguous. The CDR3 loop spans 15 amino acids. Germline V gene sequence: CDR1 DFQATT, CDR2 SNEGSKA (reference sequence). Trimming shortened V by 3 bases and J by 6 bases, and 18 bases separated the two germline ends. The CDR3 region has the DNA TGCAGTGCTAGCCTCGGTCGGGGAGATGGTCAGCCCCAGCATTTT. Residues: CSASLGRGDGQPQHF.

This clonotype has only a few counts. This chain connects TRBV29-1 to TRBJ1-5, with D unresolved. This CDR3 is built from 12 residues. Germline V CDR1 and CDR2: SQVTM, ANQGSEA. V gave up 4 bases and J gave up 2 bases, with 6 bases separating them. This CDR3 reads CSVGRGNQPQHF. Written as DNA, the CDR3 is TGCAGCGTTGGACGGGGCAATCAGCCCCAGCATTTT. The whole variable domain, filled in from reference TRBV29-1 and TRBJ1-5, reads SAVISQKPSRDICQRGTSLTIQCQVDSQVTMMFWYRQQPGQSLTLIATANQGSEATYESGFVIDKFPISRPNLTFSTLTVSNMSPEDSSIYLCSVGRGNQPQHFGDGTRLSIL.

CDR3 sequence reads: CASSQRQGAGTDTQYF. The CDR3 DNA is TGTGCCAGCAGCCAACGCCAGGGGGCCGGCACAGATACGCAGTATTTT. The chain employs TRBV4-2 and TRBJ2-3, with 8 bases lining up with TRBD1. Germline loops: CDR1 LGHNA, CDR2 YNFKEQ. This CDR3 has 16 residues. V trimming: 2 bases; J trimming: 1 base; junction bases outside the gene matches: 5.

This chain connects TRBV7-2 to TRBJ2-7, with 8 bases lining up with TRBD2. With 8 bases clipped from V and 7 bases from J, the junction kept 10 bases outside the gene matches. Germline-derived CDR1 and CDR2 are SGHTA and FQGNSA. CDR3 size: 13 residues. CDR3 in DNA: TGTGCCAGCGGGGGCGGGGGGCGCAGAGAGCAGTACTTC. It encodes CASGGGGRREQYF.

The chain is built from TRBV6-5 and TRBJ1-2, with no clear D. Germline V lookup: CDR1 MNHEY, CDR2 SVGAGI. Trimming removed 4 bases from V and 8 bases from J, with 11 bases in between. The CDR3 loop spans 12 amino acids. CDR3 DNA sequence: TGTGCCAGCAGTTCCCGACAAAGGGGCTACACCTTC. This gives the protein CASSSRQRGYTF.

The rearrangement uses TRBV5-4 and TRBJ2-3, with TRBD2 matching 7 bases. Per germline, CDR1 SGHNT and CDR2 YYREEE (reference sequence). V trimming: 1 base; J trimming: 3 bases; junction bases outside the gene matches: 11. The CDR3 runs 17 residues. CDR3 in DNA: TGTGCCAGCAGCTTGTGGGCCACTAGCGCCGAGACAGATACGCAGTATTTT. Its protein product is CASSLWATSAETDTQYF.

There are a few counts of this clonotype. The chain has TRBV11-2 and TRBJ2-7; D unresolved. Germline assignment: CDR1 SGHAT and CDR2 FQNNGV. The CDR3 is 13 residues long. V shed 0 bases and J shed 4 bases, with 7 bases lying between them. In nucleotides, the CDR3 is TGTGCCAGCAGCTTAGAGACACAATACGAGCAGTACTTC. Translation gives CASSLETQYEQYF.

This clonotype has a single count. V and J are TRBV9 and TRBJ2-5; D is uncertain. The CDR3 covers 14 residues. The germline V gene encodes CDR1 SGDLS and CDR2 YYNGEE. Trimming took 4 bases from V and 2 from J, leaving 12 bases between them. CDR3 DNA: TGTGCCAGCAGCCAACTCATCGCACAAGAGACCCAGTACTTC. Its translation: CASSQLIAQETQYF. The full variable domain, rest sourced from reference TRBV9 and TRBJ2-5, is DSGVTQTPKHLITATGQRVTLRCSPRSGDLSVYWYQQSLDQGLQFLIQYYNGEERAKGNILERFSAQQFPDLHSELNLSSLELGDSALYFCASSQLIAQETQYFGPGTRLLVL.

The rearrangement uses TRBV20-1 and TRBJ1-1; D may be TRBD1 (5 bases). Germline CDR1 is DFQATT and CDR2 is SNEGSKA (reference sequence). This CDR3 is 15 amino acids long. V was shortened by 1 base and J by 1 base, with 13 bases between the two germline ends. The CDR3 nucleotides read TGCAGTGCTAGAGGACCGGGACGGGGGAACACTGAAGCTTTCTTT. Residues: CSARGPGRGNTEAFF.

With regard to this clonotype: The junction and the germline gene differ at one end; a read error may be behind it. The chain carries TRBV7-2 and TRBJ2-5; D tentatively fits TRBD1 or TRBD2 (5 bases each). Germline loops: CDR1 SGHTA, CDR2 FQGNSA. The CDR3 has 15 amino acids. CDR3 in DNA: TGTGCCAGCAGCTTAGCGGGAAGGGACCAGGAGACCCAGTACTTC. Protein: CASSLAGRDQETQYF.

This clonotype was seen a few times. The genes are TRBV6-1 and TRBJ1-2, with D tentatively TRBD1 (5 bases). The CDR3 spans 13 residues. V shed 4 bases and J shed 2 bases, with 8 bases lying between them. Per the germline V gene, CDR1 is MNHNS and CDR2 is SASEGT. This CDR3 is CASSVTGNYGYTF. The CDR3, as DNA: TGTGCCAGCAGTGTTACAGGAAACTATGGCTACACCTTC.

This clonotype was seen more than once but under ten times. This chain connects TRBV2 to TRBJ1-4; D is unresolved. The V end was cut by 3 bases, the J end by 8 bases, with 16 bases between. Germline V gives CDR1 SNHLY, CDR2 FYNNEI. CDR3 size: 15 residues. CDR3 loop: CASSDYSTDREKLFF. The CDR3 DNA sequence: TGTGCCAGCAGTGACTACTCCACGGATAGGGAAAAACTGTTTTTT.

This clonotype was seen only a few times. Written as DNA, the CDR3 is TGTGCCAGCAGTTACACAGGGGAGAGTTGGCAGCCCCAGCATTTT. This sequence encodes CASSYTGESWQPQHF. The J gene is TRBJ1-5, the V gene TRBV6-5; 7 bases are a match to TRBD1. Looked up from germline, CDR1 is MNHEY and CDR2 is SVGAGI. V lost 2 bases, J lost 7 bases, and 8 bases stayed unmatched. CDR3 size: 15 residues.

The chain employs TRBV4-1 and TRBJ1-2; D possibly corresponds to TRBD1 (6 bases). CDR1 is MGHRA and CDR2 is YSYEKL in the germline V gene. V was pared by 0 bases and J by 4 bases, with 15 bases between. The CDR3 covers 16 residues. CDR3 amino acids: CASSQERARGGYGYTF. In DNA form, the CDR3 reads TGCGCCAGCAGCCAAGAAAGGGCCAGGGGTGGCTATGGCTACACCTTC.

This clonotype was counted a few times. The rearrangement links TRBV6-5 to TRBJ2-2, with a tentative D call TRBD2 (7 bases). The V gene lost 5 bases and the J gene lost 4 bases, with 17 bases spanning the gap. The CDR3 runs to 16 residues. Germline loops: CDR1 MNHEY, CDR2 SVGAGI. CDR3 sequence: CASSDPRGATTGELFF. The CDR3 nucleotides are TGTGCCAGCAGTGACCCCCGGGGGGCCACCACCGGGGAGCTGTTTTTT.